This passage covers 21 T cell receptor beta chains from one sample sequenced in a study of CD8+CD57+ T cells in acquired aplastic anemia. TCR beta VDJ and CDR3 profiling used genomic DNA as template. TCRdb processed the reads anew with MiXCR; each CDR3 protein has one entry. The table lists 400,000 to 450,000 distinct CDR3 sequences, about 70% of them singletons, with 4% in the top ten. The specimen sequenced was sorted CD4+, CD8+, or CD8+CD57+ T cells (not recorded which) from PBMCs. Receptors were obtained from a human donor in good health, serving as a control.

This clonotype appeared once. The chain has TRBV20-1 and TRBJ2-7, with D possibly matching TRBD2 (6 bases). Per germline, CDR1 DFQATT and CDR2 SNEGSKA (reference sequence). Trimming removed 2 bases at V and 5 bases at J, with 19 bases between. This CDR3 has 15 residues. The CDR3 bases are TGCAGTGCTAGATTGGGGTACACCGGGGAGGACGAGCAGTACTTC. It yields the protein CSARLGYTGEDEQYF.

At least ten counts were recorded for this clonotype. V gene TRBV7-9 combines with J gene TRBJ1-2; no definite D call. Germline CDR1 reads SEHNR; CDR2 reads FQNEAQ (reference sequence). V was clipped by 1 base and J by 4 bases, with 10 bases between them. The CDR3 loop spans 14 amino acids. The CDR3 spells CASSLEGTGYGYTF. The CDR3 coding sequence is TGTGCCAGCAGCTTAGAGGGAACGGGCTATGGCTACACCTTC.

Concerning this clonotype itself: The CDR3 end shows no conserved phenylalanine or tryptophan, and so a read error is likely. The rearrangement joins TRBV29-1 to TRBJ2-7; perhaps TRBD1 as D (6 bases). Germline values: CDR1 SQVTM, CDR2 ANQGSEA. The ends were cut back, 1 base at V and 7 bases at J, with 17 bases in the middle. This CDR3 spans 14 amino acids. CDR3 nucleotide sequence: TGCAGCGTTGAAGGGGGGCAGTACCAAAAAGAGCAGTACTGC. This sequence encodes CSVEGGQYQKEQYC.

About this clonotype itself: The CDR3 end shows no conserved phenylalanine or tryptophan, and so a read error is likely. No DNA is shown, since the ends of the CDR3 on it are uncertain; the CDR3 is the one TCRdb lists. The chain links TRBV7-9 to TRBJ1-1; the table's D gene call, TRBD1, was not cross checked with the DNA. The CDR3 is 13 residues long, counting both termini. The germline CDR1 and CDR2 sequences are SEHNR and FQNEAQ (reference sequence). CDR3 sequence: CASSLGYQPQHFG.

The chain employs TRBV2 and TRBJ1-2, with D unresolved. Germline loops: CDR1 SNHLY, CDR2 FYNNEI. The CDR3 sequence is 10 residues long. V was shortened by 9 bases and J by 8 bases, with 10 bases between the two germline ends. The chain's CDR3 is CARGSGGYTF. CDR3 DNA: TGTGCCAGGGGGTCTGGAGGCTACACCTTC.

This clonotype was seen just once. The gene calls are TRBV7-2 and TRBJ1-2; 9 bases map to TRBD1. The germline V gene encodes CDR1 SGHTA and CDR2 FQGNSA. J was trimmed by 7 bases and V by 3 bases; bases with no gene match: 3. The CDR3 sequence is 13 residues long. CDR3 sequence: CASSLEQGAGYTF. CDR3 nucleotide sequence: TGTGCCAGCAGCTTGGAACAGGGGGCTGGCTACACCTTC.

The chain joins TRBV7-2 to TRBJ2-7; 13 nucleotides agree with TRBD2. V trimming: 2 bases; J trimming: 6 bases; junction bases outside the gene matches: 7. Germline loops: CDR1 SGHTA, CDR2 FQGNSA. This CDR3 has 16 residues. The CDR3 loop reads CASSLRTSGGAGEQYF. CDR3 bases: TGTGCCAGCAGCTTAAGAACTAGCGGGGGGGCCGGCGAGCAGTACTTC.

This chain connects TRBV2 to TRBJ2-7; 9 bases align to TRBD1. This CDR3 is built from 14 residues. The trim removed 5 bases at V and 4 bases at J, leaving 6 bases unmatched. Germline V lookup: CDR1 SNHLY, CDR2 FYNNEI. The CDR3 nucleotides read TGTGCCAGCAGTCCGGGACAGGGTTGGTACGAGCAGTACTTC. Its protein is CASSPGQGWYEQYF.

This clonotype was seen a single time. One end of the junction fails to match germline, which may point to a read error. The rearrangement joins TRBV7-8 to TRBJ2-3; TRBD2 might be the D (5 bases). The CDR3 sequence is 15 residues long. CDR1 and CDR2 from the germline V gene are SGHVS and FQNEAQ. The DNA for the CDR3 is TGCGCCAGCAGCACGTGGCGGAGGTATGAAAAACCGCAGTATTTT. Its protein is CASSTWRRYEKPQYF.

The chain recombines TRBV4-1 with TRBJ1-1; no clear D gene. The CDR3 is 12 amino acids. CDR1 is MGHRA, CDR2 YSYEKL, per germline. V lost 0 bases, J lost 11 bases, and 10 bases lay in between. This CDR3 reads CASSQDGRLAFF. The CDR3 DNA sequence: TGCGCCAGCAGCCAAGATGGGAGGTTGGCTTTCTTT.

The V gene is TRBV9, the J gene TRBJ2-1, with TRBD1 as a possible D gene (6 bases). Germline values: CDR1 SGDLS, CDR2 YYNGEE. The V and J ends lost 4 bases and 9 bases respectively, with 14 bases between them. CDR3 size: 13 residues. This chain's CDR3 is CASSLHQGSEQFF. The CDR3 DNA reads TGTGCCAGCAGCCTACACCAGGGGAGTGAGCAGTTCTTC.

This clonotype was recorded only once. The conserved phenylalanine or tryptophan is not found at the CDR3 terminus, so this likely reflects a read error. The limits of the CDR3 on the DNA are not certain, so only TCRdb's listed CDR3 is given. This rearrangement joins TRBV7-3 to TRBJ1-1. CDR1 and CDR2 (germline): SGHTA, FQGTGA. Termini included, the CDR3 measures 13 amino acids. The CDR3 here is CASSFGRESTASQ.

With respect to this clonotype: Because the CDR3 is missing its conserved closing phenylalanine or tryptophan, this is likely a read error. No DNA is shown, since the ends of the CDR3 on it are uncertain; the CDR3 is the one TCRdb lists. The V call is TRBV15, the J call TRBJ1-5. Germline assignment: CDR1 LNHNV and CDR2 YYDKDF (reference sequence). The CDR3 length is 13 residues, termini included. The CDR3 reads CATSREGQKTEHL.

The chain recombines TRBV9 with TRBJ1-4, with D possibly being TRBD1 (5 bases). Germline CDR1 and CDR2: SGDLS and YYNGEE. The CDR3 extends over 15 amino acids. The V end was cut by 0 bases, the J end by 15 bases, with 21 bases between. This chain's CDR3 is CASSVAGSGASRMFF. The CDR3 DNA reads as TGTGCCAGCAGCGTAGCGGGTAGCGGGGCTTCCAGGATGTTTTTT. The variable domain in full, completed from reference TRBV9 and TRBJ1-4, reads DSGVTQTPKHLITATGQRVTLRCSPRSGDLSVYWYQQSLDQGLQFLIQYYNGEERAKGNILERFSAQQFPDLHSELNLSSLELGDSALYFCASSVAGSGASRMFFGSGTQLSVL.

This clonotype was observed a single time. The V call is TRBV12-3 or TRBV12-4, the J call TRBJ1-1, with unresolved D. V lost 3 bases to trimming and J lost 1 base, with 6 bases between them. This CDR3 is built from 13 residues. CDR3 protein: CASSLTSNTEAFF. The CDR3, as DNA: TGTGCCAGCAGTTTGACATCGAACACTGAAGCTTTCTTT.

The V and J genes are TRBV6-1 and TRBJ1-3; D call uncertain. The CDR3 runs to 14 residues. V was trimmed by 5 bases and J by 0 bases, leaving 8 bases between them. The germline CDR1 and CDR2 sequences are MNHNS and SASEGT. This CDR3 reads CASSIGPSGNTIYF. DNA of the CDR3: TGTGCCAGCAGTATCGGCCCCTCTGGAAACACCATATATTTT.

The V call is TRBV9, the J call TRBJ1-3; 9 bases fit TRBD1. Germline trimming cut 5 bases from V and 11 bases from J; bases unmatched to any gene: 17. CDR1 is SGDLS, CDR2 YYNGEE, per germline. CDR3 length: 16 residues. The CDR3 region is CASSGDRAHEQYSIYF. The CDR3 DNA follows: TGTGCCAGCAGTGGGGACAGGGCCCACGAGCAGTACTCCATATATTTT.

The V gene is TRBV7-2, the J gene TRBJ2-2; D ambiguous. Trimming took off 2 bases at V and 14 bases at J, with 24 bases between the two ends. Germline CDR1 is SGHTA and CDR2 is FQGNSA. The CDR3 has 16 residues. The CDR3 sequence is CASSLLVPTDTQYLFF. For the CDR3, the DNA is TGTGCCAGCAGCTTACTAGTTCCCACAGATACGCAGTATCTGTTTTTT.

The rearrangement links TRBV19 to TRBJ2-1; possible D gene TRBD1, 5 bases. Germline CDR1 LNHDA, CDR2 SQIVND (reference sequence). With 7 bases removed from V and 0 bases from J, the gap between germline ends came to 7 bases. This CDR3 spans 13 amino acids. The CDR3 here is CASTQGSYNEQFF. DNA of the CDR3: TGTGCCAGTACTCAGGGCTCCTACAATGAGCAGTTCTTC.

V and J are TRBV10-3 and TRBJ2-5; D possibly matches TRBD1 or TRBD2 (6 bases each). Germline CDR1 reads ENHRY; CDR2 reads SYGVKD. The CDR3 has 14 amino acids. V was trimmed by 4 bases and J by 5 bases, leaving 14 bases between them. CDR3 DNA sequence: TGTGCCATCAGTGCCCAGACTAGGGGGGAGACCCAGTACTTC. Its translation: CAISAQTRGETQYF.

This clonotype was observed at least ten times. This chain's CDR3 is CASTGGILGSGANVLTF. The CDR3 nucleotides are TGCGCCAGCACAGGTGGGATATTGGGGTCCGGGGCCAACGTCCTGACTTTC. The V call is TRBV5-1, the J call TRBJ2-6; D is uncertain. The CDR3 runs to 17 residues. Per germline, CDR1 SGHRS and CDR2 YFSETQ. Between the trimmed V and J ends, which lost 6 bases and 4 bases, there was a span of 20 bases.